The clone carrying this T cell receptor (beta chain) has only a few counts. One entry per CDR3 protein results from TCRdb running MiXCR on the 5' RACE reads. Among around 320,000 distinct CDR3 sequences listed, roughly 21% were seen once. Trimming at V came to 8 bases and at J to 0 bases, leaving 9 bases not matched to a gene. In germline, CDR1 is SQVTM, CDR2 ANQGSEA. CDR3 length equals 17 residues. The source of the sample is a study of T-cell memory formation after mild COVID-19. The sequence derives from a man aged 18 to 30 who had mild COVID-19 (a few samples of this study predate the infection). Cell type and time point are not known. Sequencing used PBMCs or a T cell subset sorted from them (not recorded which). This rearrangement joins TRBV29-1 to TRBJ2-1; TRBD2 agrees at 14 bases. The CDR3 loop reads CSPSGLAGVASYNEQFF. The CDR3 region has the DNA TGCAGCCCCTCGGGACTAGCGGGGGTAGCCTCCTACAATGAGCAGTTCTTC.